This T cell receptor (beta chain) was retrieved from a study of blood T cells in healthy people across ages. Using a J-beta primer mix together with a sample-barcoded 5' primer, a second PCR was run for roughly 7 to 12 cycles. TCRdb re-called the 5' RACE reads through MiXCR, storing one row per CDR3 protein. The repertoire includes more than 800,000 distinct CDR3 sequences, under 55% of them detected once, and under 20% sits in the top ten. This clonotype showed up just once. Trimming cost V 0 bases and J 7 bases, with 13 bases left between them. The CDR3 contains 15 residues. Germline V gene lookup returns CDR1 MNHNY and CDR2 SVGAGI (reference sequence).

Sequences were obtained from blood. The V gene is TRBV6-6, the J gene TRBJ2-1; maybe TRBD2 (5 bases). The TCR was taken from a woman in her sixties or seventies in good health. The CDR3 DNA sequence: TGTGCCAGCAGTTACTCGAGCCCTCGCGGGAATGAGCAGTTCTTC. It is translated as CASSYSSPRGNEQFF.